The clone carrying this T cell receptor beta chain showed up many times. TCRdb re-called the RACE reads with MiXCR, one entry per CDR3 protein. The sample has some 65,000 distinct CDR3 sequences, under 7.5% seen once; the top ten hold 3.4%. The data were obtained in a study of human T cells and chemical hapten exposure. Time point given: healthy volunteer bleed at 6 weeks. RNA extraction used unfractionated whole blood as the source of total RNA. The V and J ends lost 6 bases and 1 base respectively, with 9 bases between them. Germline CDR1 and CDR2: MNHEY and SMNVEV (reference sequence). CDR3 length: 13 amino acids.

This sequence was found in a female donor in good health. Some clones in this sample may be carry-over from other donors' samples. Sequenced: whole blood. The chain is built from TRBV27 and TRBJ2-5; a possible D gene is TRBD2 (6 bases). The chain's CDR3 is CASRGGVQETQYF. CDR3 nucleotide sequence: TGTGCCAGCAGAGGCGGGGTCCAAGAGACCCAGTACTTC.